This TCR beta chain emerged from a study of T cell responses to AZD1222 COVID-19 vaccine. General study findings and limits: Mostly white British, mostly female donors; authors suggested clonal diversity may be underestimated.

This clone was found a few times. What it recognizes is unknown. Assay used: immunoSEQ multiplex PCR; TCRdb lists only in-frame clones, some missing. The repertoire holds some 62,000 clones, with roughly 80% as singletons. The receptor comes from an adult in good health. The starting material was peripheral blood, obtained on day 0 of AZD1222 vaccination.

The CDR3 coding sequence is TGTGCCAGCTCACCATTCCCCGGGGAGCTGTTTTTT. Protein sequence: CASSPFPGELFF. This chain uses TRBV18 with TRBJ2-2, with D unresolved. Trimming pared 2 bases from V and 6 bases from J, leaving 4 bases between. The CDR3 contains 12 residues. Germline lookup yields CDR1 KGHSH and CDR2 LQKENI. The entire variable domain, with the rest obtained from reference TRBV18 and TRBJ2-2, is as follows: NAGVMQNPRHLVRRRGQEARLRCSPMKGHSHVYWYRQLPEEGLKFMVYLQKENIIDESGMPKERFSAEFPKEGPSILRIQQVVRGDSAAYFCASSPFPGELFFGEGSRLTVL.